What follows describes a single TCR beta chain. Antigen specificity is unknown. PCR amplification relied on 60 Vbeta primers (plus 13 Jbeta primers). TCRdb's table, derived via immunoSEQ multiplex PCR, lists solely in-frame clones and lacks some. The repertoire table contains about 84,000 clones. The sample comes from a study of cytomegalovirus exposure and HLA in healthy donors. Study results and caveats: A later analysis reported that several of the most significant clusters appeared to be linked to common viral pathogens, among them Epstein-Barr virus.

The origin of this receptor is a man aged 50-59 years in good health and CMV-seronegative. The sample comprised PBMCs.

CDR3 coding DNA: TGTGCCAGCAGTGAAGTGGCTAGCGGGGGGGTAGGTCTGTTCTTC. This codes for CASSEVASGGVGLFF. The chain has TRBV6-1 and TRBJ2-1, with 12 bases that match TRBD2. V lost 1 base, J lost 15 bases, and 10 bases stayed unmatched. CDR3 length equals 15 residues. Germline-derived CDR1 and CDR2 are MNHNS and SASEGT.